Below are 27 T cell receptor beta chains sequenced from a single sample in a study of CD8 T cells in Susac syndrome. With random hexamers, about 0.5 to 1 ug RNA was reverse transcribed. TCRdb independently ran MiXCR on the immunoSEQ multiplex PCR reads; one entry per CDR3 protein. The sample records more than 150,000 distinct CDR3 sequences, approximately 95% being singletons. Sequencing was carried out using CD4+ T cells from PBMCs. These receptors originate from a human donor with Susac syndrome.

This sequence joins TRBV29-1 and TRBJ2-1, with D possibly being TRBD1 (6 bases). This CDR3 region has 14 residues. CDR1 is SQVTM and CDR2 is ANQGSEA in the germline V gene. V was shortened by 3 bases and J by 9 bases, with 18 bases between the two germline ends. CDR3 nucleotides: TGCAGCGTTGAGGGCAGGGGCTTCCAGGGTGAGCAGTTCTTC. This encodes CSVEGRGFQGEQFF.

V usage is TRBV20-1 and J usage is TRBJ2-7; tentatively, D is TRBD2 (6 bases). V lost 3 bases and J lost 5, with 8 bases in between. The CDR3 is made up of 11 amino acids. CDR1 and CDR2 from the germline V gene are DFQATT and SNEGSKA (reference sequence). The CDR3 loop reads CSASGTHEQYF. CDR3 nucleotides: TGCAGTGCTAGCGGGACTCACGAGCAGTACTTC.

CDR3 residues: CSVAGQGGGETQYF. The CDR3 nucleotides read TGCAGCGTTGCGGGACAGGGAGGGGGTGAGACCCAGTACTTC. The chain recombines TRBV29-1 with TRBJ2-5; TRBD1 aligns across 9 bases. V lost 4 bases to trimming and J lost 5 bases; unmatched junction nucleotides: 8. This CDR3 is 14 amino acids long. Germline-derived CDR1 and CDR2 are SQVTM and ANQGSEA.

This clonotype appeared a single time. V and J are TRBV4-3 and TRBJ1-2, with TRBD1 as a possible D gene (5 bases). This CDR3 has 16 residues. CDR1 LGHNA and CDR2 YSLEER come from the germline V gene. V lost 4 bases and J lost 6, with 21 bases in between. In DNA, the CDR3 is TGCGCCAGCAGCCCTACTCCCGGGGCAACATACAATGGCTACACCTTC. Protein product: CASSPTPGATYNGYTF.

This sequence joins TRBV29-1 and TRBJ1-2; D remains ambiguous. Germline V lookup: CDR1 SQVTM, CDR2 ANQGSEA. This CDR3 is 12 amino acids long. Trimming pared 3 bases from V and 4 bases from J, leaving 9 bases between. The CDR3 region is CSVEGRIYGYTF. The DNA of the CDR3 is TGCAGCGTTGAGGGCAGGATCTATGGCTACACCTTC.

This clonotype was found once. A read error may produce the germline difference seen at one junction end. The V gene is TRBV7-3, the J gene TRBJ2-5, with TRBD2 identical over 7 bases. The CDR3 runs 15 residues. CDR1 and CDR2 from the germline V gene are SGHTA and FQGTGA. CDR3 bases: TGTGCCAGCAGCCTAACCTCTAGCGGCGGGGAGACCCAGTACTTC. Translating it yields CASSLTSSGGETQYF.

The chain recombines TRBV20-1 with TRBJ1-6; perhaps TRBD1 as D (6 bases). CDR1 DFQATT and CDR2 SNEGSKA come from the germline V gene (reference sequence). The ends were cut back, 3 bases at V and 5 bases at J, with 14 bases in the middle. The CDR3 totals 15 residues. The CDR3 protein is CSASLNRADNSPLHF. For the CDR3, the DNA is TGCAGTGCTAGCCTGAACAGGGCGGATAATTCACCCCTCCACTTT.

The chain employs TRBV3-1 and TRBJ2-7; TRBD2 matches at 7 bases. Germline V CDR1 and CDR2: LGHDT, YNNKEL (reference sequence). The CDR3 has 14 amino acids. Trimming took 4 bases from V and 6 from J; bases not matched to a gene: 9. The CDR3 sequence: CASSLFGGVPEQYF. The CDR3 DNA follows: TGTGCCAGCAGCCTCTTTGGGGGGGTTCCCGAGCAGTACTTC.

This sequence joins TRBV20-1 and TRBJ1-6; D might be TRBD1 (6 bases). Germline loops: CDR1 DFQATT, CDR2 SNEGSKA (reference sequence). Trimming took off 2 bases at V and 2 bases at J, with 10 bases between the two ends. CDR3 length: 15 residues. The CDR3 here is CSARRGGPYNSPLHF. Written as DNA, the CDR3 is TGCAGTGCTAGAAGAGGGGGACCCTATAATTCACCCCTCCACTTT.

This chain connects TRBV15 to TRBJ1-5; no definite D call. The germline gives CDR1 LNHNV, CDR2 YYDKDF (reference sequence). Trimming removed 0 bases at V and 2 bases at J, with 8 bases between. The CDR3 contains 15 residues. The CDR3 DNA follows: TGTGCCACCAGCAGAGATAATAGAGGCAATCAGCCCCAGCATTTT. It translates to CATSRDNRGNQPQHF.

The chain uses TRBV20-1 and TRBJ2-2; D is unresolved. Per germline, CDR1 DFQATT and CDR2 SNEGSKA (reference sequence). CDR3 length equals 14 residues. The germline V and J ends were trimmed by 5 bases and 0 bases, with 10 bases remaining between them. The CDR3 coding sequence is TGCAGTGCTCTAGGACCCTCGAACACCGGGGAGCTGTTTTTT. This gives the protein CSALGPSNTGELFF.

The chain employs TRBV7-2 and TRBJ2-3; a possible D gene is TRBD2 (5 bases). The CDR3 has 15 amino acids. Germline V CDR1 and CDR2: SGHTA, FQGNSA. V was clipped by 2 bases and J by 5 bases, with 14 bases between them. The CDR3 reads CASSLYWLAGDTQYF. The DNA for the CDR3 is TGTGCCAGCAGCTTATACTGGCTAGCCGGAGATACGCAGTATTTT.

The genes are TRBV2 and TRBJ2-5, with 7 bases fitting TRBD2. CDR1 is SNHLY and CDR2 is FYNNEI in the germline V gene. CDR3 size: 14 residues. The ends lost 7 bases at V and 2 bases at J; junction bases unmatched: 7. The CDR3 loop reads CASKTASGQETQYF. For the CDR3, the DNA is TGTGCCAGCAAAACGGCTAGCGGACAAGAGACCCAGTACTTC.

The chain is built from TRBV20-1 and TRBJ2-7; D is unresolved. V was clipped by 3 bases and J by 5 bases, with 11 bases between them. CDR1 and CDR2 from the germline V gene are DFQATT and SNEGSKA (reference sequence). This CDR3 is 12 amino acids long. The CDR3 nucleotides are TGCAGTGCTAGCAGGTCCGAAAACGAGCAGTACTTC. It specifies CSASRSENEQYF.

This chain connects TRBV5-6 to TRBJ2-1; TRBD2 might be the D (5 bases). This CDR3 has 14 residues. With 4 bases removed from V and 2 bases from J, the gap between germline ends came to 10 bases. In germline, CDR1 is SGHDT, CDR2 YYEEEE. The CDR3 DNA sequence: TGTGCCAGCAGCGCCGGGGTTGCCTACAATGAGCAGTTCTTC. It specifies CASSAGVAYNEQFF.

The chain uses TRBV6-6 and TRBJ2-7; 9 positions agree with TRBD2. V lost 4 bases and J lost 4; bases outside the gene matches: 5. CDR3 length: 14 amino acids. Germline CDR1 reads MNHNY; CDR2 reads SVGAGI (reference sequence). In DNA, the CDR3 is TGTGCCAGCAGTTTAGCGGGGGCTAGATACGAGCAGTACTTC. This translates into CASSLAGARYEQYF.

The chain joins TRBV7-9 to TRBJ1-2; D is uncertain. Germline V lookup: CDR1 SEHNR, CDR2 FQNEAQ (reference sequence). The V and J ends lost 4 bases and 4 bases respectively, with 13 bases between them. CDR3 size: 14 residues. The DNA of the CDR3 is TGTGCCAGCAGCTCCTCCCGCTACGGCTATGGCTACACCTTC. Translation gives CASSSSRYGYGYTF.

The chain uses TRBV5-8 and TRBJ2-5; 9 bases are a match to TRBD1. CDR1 is SGHTS, CDR2 YDEGEE, per germline. Losses at the gene ends were 4 bases for V and 4 bases for J; bases not matched to a gene: 11. CDR3 size: 16 residues. The CDR3 DNA follows: TGTGCCAGCAGCGCAACCGGGACAGGGTCGGGAGAGACCCAGTACTTC. This codes for CASSATGTGSGETQYF. The whole variable domain, remainder taken from reference TRBV5-8 and TRBJ2-5, is EAGVTQSPTHLIKTRGQQATLRCSPISGHTSVYWYQQALGLGLQFLLWYDEGEERNRGNFPPRFSGRQFPNYSSELNVNALELEDSALYLCASSATGTGSGETQYFGPGTRLLVL.

The chain couples TRBV29-1 to TRBJ1-5; D remains ambiguous. V was trimmed by 4 bases and J by 0 bases, leaving 13 bases between them. The CDR3 runs to 15 residues. Germline assignment: CDR1 SQVTM and CDR2 ANQGSEA. Written as DNA, the CDR3 is TGCAGCGTTGGTCTGACATTGGATAGCAATCAGCCCCAGCATTTT. This codes for CSVGLTLDSNQPQHF. The entire variable domain, with the rest obtained from reference TRBV29-1 and TRBJ1-5, is as follows: SAVISQKPSRDICQRGTSLTIQCQVDSQVTMMFWYRQQPGQSLTLIATANQGSEATYESGFVIDKFPISRPNLTFSTLTVSNMSPEDSSIYLCSVGLTLDSNQPQHFGDGTRLSIL.

The chain recombines TRBV13 with TRBJ2-2; D perhaps matches TRBD2 (6 bases). V was trimmed by 8 bases and J by 7 bases, leaving 17 bases between them. The CDR3 length is 14 residues. In germline, CDR1 is PRHDT, CDR2 FYEKMQ (reference sequence). CDR3 amino acids: CASLHWGVDGELFF. The DNA of the CDR3 is TGTGCCAGCCTCCACTGGGGGGTCGACGGGGAGCTGTTTTTT. Supplemented by reference TRBV13 and TRBJ2-2, the full variable domain reads AAGVIQSPRHLIKEKRETATLKCYPIPRHDTVYWYQQGPGQDPQFLISFYEKMQSDKGSIPDRFSAQQFSDYHSELNMSSLELGDSALYFCASLHWGVDGELFFGEGSRLTVL.

The chain is built from TRBV18 and TRBJ2-7, with 8 bases matching TRBD2. Trimming took 2 bases from V and 4 from J; bases not matched to a gene: 4. CDR1 and CDR2 (germline): KGHSH, LQKENI. This CDR3 comprises 14 residues. CDR3 loop: CASSPRASGYEQYF. In DNA, the CDR3 is TGTGCCAGCTCACCAAGGGCTAGCGGGTACGAGCAGTACTTC.

The V call is TRBV7-6, the J call TRBJ2-2; TRBD1 agrees at 9 bases. Looked up from germline, CDR1 is SGHVS and CDR2 is FNYEAQ. J was trimmed by 5 bases and V by 5 bases; bases with no gene match: 6. The CDR3 runs to 15 residues. The CDR3 bases are TGTGCCAGCAGCGTTGGGACAGGGAAAACCGGGGAGCTGTTTTTT. Translated: CASSVGTGKTGELFF.

The chain has TRBV29-1 and TRBJ1-1; D may be TRBD1 (5 bases). Germline V gives CDR1 SQVTM, CDR2 ANQGSEA. The CDR3 is 13 residues long. V lost 1 base and J lost 4, with 10 bases in between. CDR3 coding DNA: TGCAGCGTTGAAGTCATGGGGGGCACTGAAGCTTTCTTT. It encodes CSVEVMGGTEAFF.

The chain is built from TRBV12-3 or TRBV12-4 and TRBJ2-1; a weak D match, TRBD2 (7 bases). The CDR3 spans 13 residues. Trimming pared 5 bases from V and 16 bases from J, leaving 21 bases between. CDR3 DNA: TGTGCCAGCAGTCCTTCGGGGGGCCAACGGGACTTCTTC. Translated, it gives CASSPSGGQRDFF.

The chain links TRBV7-2 to TRBJ2-3; D unresolved. With 6 bases removed from V and 1 base from J, the gap between germline ends came to 8 bases. Germline CDR1 and CDR2: SGHTA and FQGNSA. The CDR3 contains 13 residues. CDR3 protein: CASSLLGTDTQYF. CDR3 coding DNA: TGTGCCAGCAGTTTATTGGGCACAGATACGCAGTATTTT. Using reference TRBV7-2 and TRBJ2-3 for the parts outside the CDR3, the full variable domain is GAGVSQSPSNKVTEKGKDVELRCDPISGHTALYWYRQSLGQGLEFLIYFQGNSAPDKSGLPSDRFSAERTGGSVSTLTIQRTQQEDSAVYLCASSLLGTDTQYFGPGTRLTVL.

The chain has TRBV29-1 and TRBJ2-1, with 9 positions matching TRBD1. The germline V gene encodes CDR1 SQVTM and CDR2 ANQGSEA. The CDR3 is 15 residues long. The trim removed 4 bases at V and 8 bases at J, leaving 12 bases unmatched. This chain's CDR3 is CSVAPGQGPRDEQFF. CDR3 DNA: TGCAGCGTTGCCCCGGGACAGGGACCTCGGGATGAGCAGTTCTTC.

V gene TRBV20-1 combines with J gene TRBJ2-1, with unresolved D. The CDR3 has 14 residues. Germline V gene sequence: CDR1 DFQATT, CDR2 SNEGSKA (reference sequence). Trimming shortened V by 0 bases and J by 6 bases, and 12 bases separated the two germline ends. The DNA of the CDR3 is TGCAGTGCTAGAGACCCAAGAGGTCTCAATGAGCAGTTCTTC. This encodes CSARDPRGLNEQFF.